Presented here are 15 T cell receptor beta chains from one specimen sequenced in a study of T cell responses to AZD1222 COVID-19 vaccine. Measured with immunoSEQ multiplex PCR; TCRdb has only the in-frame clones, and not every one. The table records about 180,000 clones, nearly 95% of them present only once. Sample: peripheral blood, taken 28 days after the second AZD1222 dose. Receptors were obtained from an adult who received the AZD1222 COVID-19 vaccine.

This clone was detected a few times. The CDR3 sequence is CASSEFGEEQYF. The DNA of the CDR3 is TGTGCCAGCAGTGAATTTGGGGAGGAGCAGTACTTC. The chain uses TRBV6-1 and TRBJ2-7; a weak D match, TRBD2 (5 bases). V lost 2 bases and J lost 7, with 9 bases in between. This CDR3 is 12 amino acids long. CDR1 is MNHNS and CDR2 is SASEGT in the germline V gene.

The CDR3, as DNA: TGTGCCTGGGGATCCACGACGTGGGTGTTTTTT. It encodes CAWGSTTWVFF. The J gene is TRBJ1-4, the V gene TRBV30; no definite D call. The germline gives CDR1 GTSNPN, CDR2 SVGIG (reference sequence). Trimming cost V 5 bases and J 15 bases, with 16 bases left between them. The CDR3 totals 11 residues.

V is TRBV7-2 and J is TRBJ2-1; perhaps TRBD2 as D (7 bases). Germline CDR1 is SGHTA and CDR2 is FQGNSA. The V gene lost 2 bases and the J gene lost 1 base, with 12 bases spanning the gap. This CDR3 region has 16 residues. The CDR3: CASSLWGGRSYNEQFF. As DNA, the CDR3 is TGTGCCAGCAGCTTATGGGGGGGGCGATCCTACAATGAGCAGTTCTTC.

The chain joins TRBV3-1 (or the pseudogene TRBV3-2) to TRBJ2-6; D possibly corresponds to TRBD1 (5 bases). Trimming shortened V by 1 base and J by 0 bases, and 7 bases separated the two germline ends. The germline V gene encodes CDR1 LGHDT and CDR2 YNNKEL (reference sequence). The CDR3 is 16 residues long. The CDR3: CASSQARVSGANVLTF. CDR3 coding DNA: TGTGCCAGCAGCCAAGCCAGGGTCTCTGGGGCCAACGTCCTGACTTTC.

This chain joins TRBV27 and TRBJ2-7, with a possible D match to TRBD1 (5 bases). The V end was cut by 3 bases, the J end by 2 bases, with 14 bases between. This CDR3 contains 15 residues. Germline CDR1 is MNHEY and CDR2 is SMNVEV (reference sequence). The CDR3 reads CASSLWGSTTYEQYF. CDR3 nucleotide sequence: TGTGCCAGCAGTTTGTGGGGCAGTACAACCTACGAGCAGTACTTC.

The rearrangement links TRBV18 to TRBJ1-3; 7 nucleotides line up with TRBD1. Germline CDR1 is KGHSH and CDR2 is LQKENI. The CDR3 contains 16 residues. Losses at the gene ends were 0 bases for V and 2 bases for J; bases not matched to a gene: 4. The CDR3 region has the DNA TGTGCCAGCTCACCACCGAGCCAGGGGGCTGGAAACACCATATATTTT. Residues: CASSPPSQGAGNTIYF.

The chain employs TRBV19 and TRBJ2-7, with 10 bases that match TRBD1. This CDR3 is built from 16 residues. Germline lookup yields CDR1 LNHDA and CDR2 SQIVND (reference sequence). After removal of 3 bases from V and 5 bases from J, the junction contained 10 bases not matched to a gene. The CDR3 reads CASSIRVTGGRNEQYF. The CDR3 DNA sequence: TGTGCCAGTAGTATTAGAGTGACAGGGGGCAGGAACGAGCAGTACTTC.

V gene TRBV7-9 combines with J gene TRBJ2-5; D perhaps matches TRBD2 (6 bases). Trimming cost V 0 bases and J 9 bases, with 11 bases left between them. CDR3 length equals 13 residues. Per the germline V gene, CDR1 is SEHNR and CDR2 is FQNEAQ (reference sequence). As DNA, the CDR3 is TGTGCCAGCAGCTTAGCGGAGGGGATGGCCCAGTACTTC. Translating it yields CASSLAEGMAQYF.

The CDR3 here is CASRDRGYGYTF. In DNA, the CDR3 is TGTGCCAGCAGGGACAGGGGCTATGGCTACACCTTC. This sequence joins TRBV28 and TRBJ1-2; TRBD1 aligns across 9 bases. Germline CDR1 reads MDHEN; CDR2 reads SYDVKM. The length of the CDR3 is 12 residues. V was pared by 6 bases and J by 4 bases, with 0 bases of the junction left unmatched.

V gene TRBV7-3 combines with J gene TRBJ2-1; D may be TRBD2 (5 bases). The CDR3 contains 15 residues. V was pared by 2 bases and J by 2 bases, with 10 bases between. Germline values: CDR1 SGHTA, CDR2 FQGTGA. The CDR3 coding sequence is TGTGCCAGCAGCTTAGCCAGCGGTACCTACAATGAGCAGTTCTTC. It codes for CASSLASGTYNEQFF. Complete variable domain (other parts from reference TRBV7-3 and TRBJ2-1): GAGVSQTPSNKVTEKGKYVELRCDPISGHTALYWYRQSLGQGPEFLIYFQGTGAADDSGLPNDRFFAVRPEGSVSTLKIQRTERGDSAVYLCASSLASGTYNEQFFGPGTRLTVL.

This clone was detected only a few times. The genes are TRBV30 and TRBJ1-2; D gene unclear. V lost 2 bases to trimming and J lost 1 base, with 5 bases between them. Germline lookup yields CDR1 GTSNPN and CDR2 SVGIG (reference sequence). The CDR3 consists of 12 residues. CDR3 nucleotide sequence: TGTGCCTGGAGTACGGTTAACTATGGCTACACCTTC. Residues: CAWSTVNYGYTF. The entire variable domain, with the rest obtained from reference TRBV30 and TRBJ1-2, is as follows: SQTIHQWPATLVQPVGSPLSLECTVEGTSNPNLYWYRQAAGRGLQLLFYSVGIGQISSEVPQNLSASRPQDRQFILSSKKLLLSDSGFYLCAWSTVNYGYTFGSGTRLTVV.

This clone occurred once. For the CDR3, the DNA is TGTGCCAGCAGTTTACAGGCACGGGATGAGCAGTTCTTC. Its translation: CASSLQARDEQFF. The rearrangement links TRBV12-3 or TRBV12-4 to TRBJ2-1; D is undetermined. With 2 bases removed from V and 8 bases from J, the gap between germline ends came to 10 bases. CDR3 length equals 13 residues.

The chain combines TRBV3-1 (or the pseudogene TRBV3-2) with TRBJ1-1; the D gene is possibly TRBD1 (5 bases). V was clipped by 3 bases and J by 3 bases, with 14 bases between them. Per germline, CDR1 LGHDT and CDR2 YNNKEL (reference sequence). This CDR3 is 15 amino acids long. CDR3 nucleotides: TGTGCCAGCAGCCAGTCGGACACTCGATACACTGAAGCTTTCTTT. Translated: CASSQSDTRYTEAFF.

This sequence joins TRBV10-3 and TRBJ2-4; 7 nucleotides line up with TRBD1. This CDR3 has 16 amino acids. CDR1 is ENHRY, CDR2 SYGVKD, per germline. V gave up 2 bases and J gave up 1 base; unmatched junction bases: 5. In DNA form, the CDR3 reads TGTGCCATCAGTGAGCGGGTACAGGGGGCCAAAAACATTCAGTACTTC. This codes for CAISERVQGAKNIQYF.

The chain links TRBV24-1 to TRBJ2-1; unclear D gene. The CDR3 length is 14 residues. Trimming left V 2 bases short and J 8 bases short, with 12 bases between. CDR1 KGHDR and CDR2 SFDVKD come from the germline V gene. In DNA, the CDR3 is TGTGCCACCAGTGATTCGGTCCCCTTCGATGAGCAGTTCTTC. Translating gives CATSDSVPFDEQFF.